The clone carrying this T cell receptor (beta chain) was seen a few times. Its antigen is still unknown. V was pared by 6 bases and J by 7 bases, with 14 bases of the junction left unmatched. CDR1 is DFQATT, CDR2 SNEGSKA, per germline (reference sequence). The CDR3 is 14 amino acids. The sample comes from a study of T-cell memory formation after mild COVID-19. Broader study findings: That cross-reactive memory joined was suggested by some responding clones appearing in pre-infection memory.

TCRdb fed the 5' RACE reads into MiXCR, producing one record per CDR3 protein. Altogether around 530,000 distinct CDR3 sequences are present, roughly 21% being singletons, with the ten largest covering 7% to 9%. The material sequenced was PBMCs or a T cell subset sorted from them (not recorded which). V and J are TRBV20-1 and TRBJ1-1; 7 bases map to TRBD1. This sequence originates from an adult woman who had mild COVID-19 (a few samples of this study predate the infection). Cell type and time point are not known. Here the CDR3 DNA reads TGCAGTGCGCCCCGGGACAGCGGAAACCTTGAAGCTTTCTTT. As protein: CSAPRDSGNLEAFF.